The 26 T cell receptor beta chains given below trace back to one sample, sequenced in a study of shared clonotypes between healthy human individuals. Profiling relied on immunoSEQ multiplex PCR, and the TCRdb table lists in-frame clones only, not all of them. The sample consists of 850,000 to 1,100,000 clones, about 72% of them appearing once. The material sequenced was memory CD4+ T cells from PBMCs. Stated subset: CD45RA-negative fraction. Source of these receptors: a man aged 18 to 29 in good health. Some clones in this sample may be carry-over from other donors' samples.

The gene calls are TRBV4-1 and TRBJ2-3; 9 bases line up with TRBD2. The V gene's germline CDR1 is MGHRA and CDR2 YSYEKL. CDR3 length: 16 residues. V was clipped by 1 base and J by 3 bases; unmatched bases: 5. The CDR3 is CASSQGGRAGTDTQYF. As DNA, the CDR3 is TGCGCCAGCAGCCAAGGCGGGAGGGCGGGTACAGATACGCAGTATTTT.

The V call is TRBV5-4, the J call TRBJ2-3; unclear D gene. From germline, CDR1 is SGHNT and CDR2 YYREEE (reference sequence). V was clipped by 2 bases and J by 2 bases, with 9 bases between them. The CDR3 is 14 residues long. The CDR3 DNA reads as TGTGCCAGCAGCTTAAGCGCAGACACAGATACGCAGTATTTT. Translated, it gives CASSLSADTDTQYF.

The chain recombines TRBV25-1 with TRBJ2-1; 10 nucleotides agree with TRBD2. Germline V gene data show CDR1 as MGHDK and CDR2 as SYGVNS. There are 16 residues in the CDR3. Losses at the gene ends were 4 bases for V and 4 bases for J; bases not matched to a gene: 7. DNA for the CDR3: TGTGCCAGCAGTGTTGGGGGGACTAGCGTTTACAATGAGCAGTTCTTC. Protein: CASSVGGTSVYNEQFF.

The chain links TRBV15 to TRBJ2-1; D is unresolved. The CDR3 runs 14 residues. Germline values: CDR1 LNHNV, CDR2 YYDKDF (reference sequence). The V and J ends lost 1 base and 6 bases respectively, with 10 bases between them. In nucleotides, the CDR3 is TGTGCCACCAGCAGAGTTTCGCTGATCAATGAGCAGTTCTTC. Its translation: CATSRVSLINEQFF.

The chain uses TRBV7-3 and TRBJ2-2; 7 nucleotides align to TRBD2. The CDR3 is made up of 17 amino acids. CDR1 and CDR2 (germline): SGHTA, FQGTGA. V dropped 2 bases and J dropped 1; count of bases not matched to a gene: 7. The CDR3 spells CASSLEVAGVNTGELFF. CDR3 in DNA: TGTGCCAGCAGCTTAGAGGTGGCGGGAGTGAACACCGGGGAGCTGTTTTTT.

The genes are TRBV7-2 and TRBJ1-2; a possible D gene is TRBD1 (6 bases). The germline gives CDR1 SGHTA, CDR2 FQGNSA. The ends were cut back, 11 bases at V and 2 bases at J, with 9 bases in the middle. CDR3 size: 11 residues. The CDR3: CAGGANYGYTF. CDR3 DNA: TGTGCCGGGGGGGCCAACTATGGCTACACCTTC.

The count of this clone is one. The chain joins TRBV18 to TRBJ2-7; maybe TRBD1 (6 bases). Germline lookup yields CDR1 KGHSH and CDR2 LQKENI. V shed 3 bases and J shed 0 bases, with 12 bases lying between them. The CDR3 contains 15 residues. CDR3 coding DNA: TGTGCCAGCTCACCGCGGAAGGACAGCTCCTACGAGCAGTACTTC. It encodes CASSPRKDSSYEQYF.

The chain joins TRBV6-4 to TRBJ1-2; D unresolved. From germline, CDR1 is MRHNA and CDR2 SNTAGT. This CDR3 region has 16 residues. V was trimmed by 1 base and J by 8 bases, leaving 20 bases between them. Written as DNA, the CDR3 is TGTGCCAGCAGTGACTACCCCGCGAGGGTCGGGGAAGGCTACACCTTC. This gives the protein CASSDYPARVGEGYTF.

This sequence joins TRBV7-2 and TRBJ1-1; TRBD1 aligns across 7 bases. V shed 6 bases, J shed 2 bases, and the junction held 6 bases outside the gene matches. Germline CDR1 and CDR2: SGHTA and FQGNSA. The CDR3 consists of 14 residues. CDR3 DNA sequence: TGTGCCAGCAGTCAGGACAGGCTAAACACTGAAGCTTTCTTT. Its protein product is CASSQDRLNTEAFF. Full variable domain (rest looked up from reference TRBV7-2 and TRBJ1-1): GAGVSQSPSNKVTEKGKDVELRCDPISGHTALYWYRQSLGQGLEFLIYFQGNSAPDKSGLPSDRFSAERTGGSVSTLTIQRTQQEDSAVYLCASSQDRLNTEAFFGQGTRLTVV.

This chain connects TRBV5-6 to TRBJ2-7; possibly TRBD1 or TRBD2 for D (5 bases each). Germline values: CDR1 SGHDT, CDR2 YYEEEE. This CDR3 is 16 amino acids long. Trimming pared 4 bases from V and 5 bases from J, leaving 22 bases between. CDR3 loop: CASSPPPRWGGHEQYF. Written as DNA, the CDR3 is TGTGCCAGCAGCCCGCCCCCGCGATGGGGCGGGCACGAGCAGTACTTC. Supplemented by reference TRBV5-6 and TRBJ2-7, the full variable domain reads DAGVTQSPTHLIKTRGQQVTLRCSPKSGHDTVSWYQQALGQGPQFIFQYYEEEERQRGNFPDRFSGHQFPNYSSELNVNALLLGDSALYLCASSPPPRWGGHEQYFGPGTRLTVT.

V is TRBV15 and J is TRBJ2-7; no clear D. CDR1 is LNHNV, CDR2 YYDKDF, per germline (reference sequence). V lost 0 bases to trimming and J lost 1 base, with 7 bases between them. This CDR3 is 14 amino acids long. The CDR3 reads CATSRDTDSYEQYF. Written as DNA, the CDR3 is TGTGCCACCAGCAGAGACACCGATTCCTACGAGCAGTACTTC.

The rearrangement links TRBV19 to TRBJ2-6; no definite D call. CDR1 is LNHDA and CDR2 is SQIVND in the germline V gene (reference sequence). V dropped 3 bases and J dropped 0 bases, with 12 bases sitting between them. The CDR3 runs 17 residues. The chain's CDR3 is CASSIYSPDSGANVLTF. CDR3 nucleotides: TGTGCCAGTAGTATTTACTCCCCGGACTCTGGGGCCAACGTCCTGACTTTC.

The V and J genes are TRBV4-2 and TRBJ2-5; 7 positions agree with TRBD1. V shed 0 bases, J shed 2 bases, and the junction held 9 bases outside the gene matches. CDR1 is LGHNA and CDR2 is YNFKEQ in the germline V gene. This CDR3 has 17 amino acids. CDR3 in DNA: TGTGCCAGCAGCCAAGATCAAGGGGACAGCGGTCAAGAGACCCAGTACTTC. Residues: CASSQDQGDSGQETQYF.

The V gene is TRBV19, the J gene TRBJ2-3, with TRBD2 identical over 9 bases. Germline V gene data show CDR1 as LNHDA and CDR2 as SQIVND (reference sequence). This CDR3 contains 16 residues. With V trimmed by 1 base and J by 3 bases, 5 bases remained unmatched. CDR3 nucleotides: TGTGCCAGTAGTATAGGATCTAGCGGGAAAACAGATACGCAGTATTTT. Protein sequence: CASSIGSSGKTDTQYF.

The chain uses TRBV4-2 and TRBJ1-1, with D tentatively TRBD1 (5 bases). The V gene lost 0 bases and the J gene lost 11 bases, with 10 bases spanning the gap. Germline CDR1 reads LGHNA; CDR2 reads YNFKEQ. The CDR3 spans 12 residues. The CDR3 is CASSQDIGAAFF. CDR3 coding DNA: TGTGCCAGCAGCCAAGATATCGGGGCGGCTTTCTTT.

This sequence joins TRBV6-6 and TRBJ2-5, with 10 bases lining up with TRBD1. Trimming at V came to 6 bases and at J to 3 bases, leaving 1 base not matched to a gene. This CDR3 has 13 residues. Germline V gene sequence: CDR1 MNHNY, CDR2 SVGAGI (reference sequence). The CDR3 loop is CASRGQGKETQYF. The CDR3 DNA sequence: TGTGCCAGCAGGGGACAGGGGAAAGAGACCCAGTACTTC.

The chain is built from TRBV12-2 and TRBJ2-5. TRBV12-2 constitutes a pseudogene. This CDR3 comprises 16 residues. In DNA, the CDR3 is TGTGCAAGTCGCTTAAGGCCTATCGACCAACAAGAGACCCAGTACTTC. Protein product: CASRLRPIDQQETQYF.

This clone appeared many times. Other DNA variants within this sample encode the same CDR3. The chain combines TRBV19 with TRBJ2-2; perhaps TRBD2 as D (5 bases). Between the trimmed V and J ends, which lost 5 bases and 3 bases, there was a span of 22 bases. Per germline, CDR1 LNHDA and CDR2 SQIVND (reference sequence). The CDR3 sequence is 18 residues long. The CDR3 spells CASSARVKAPEDTGELFF. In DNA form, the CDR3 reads TGTGCCAGTAGTGCCCGCGTAAAAGCGCCGGAGGACACCGGGGAGCTGTTTTTT.

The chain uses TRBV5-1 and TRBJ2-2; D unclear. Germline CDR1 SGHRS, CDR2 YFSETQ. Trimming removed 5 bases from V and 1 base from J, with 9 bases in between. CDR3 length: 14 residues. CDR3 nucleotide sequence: TGCGCCAGCAGTAACGACTGGAACACCGGGGAGCTGTTTTTT. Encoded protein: CASSNDWNTGELFF.

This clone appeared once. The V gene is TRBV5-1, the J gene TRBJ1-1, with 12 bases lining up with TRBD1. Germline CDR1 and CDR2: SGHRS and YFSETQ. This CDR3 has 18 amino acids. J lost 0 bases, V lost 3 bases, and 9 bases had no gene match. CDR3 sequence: CASSSPGQGAWMNTEAFF. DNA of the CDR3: TGCGCCAGCAGCTCCCCGGGACAGGGGGCCTGGATGAACACTGAAGCTTTCTTT.

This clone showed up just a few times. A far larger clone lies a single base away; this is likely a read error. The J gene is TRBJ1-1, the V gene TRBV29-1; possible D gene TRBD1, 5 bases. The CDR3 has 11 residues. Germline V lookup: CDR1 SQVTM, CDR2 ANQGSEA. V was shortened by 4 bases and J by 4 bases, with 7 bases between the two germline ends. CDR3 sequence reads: CSVAGSTEAFF. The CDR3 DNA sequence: TGCAGCGTTGCAGGGAGCACTGAAGCTTTCTTT.

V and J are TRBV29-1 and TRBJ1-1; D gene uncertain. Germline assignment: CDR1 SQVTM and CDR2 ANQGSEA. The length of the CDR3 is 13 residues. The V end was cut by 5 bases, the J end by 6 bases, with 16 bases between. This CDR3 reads CSVREGRVAEAFF. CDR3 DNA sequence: TGCAGCGTTCGTGAAGGGAGAGTCGCTGAAGCTTTCTTT.

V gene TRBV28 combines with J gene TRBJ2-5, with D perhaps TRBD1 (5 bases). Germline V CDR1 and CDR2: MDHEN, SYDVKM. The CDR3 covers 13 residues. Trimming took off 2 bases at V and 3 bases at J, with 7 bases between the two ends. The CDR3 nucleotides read TGTGCCAGCAGTTTACCAGGGAAAGAGACCCAGTACTTC. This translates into CASSLPGKETQYF.

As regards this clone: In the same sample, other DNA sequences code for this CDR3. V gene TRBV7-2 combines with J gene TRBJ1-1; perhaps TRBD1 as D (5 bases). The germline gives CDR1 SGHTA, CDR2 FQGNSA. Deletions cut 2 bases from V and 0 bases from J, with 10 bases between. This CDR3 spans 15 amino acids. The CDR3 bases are TGTGCCAGCAGCTTAAGGAGGGGAATGAACACTGAAGCTTTCTTT. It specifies CASSLRRGMNTEAFF.

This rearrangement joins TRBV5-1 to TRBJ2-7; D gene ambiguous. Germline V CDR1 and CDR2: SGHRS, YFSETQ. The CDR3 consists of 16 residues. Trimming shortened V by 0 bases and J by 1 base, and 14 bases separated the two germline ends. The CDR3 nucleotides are TGCGCCAGCAGCTTGGCCAGCAGGCCGACGTCCTACGAGCAGTACTTC. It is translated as CASSLASRPTSYEQYF.

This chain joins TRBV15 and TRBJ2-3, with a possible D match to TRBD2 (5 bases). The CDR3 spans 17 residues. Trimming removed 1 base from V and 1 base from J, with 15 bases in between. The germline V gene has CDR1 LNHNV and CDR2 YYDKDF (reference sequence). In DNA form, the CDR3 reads TGTGCCACCAGCAGAGCTGCGGCTAGCCTTCGCACAGATACGCAGTATTTT. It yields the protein CATSRAAASLRTDTQYF.